This T cell receptor beta chain is from a study of Graves' ophthalmopathy and Graves' hyperthyroidism. Overall study context: Stable hyperthyroidism meant no ophthalmopathy within 18 months of follow-up.

Regarding the study as a whole: Ophthalmopathy progression was predicted with approximately 68% sensitivity and around 78% specificity.

V gave up 5 bases and J gave up 6 bases; unmatched junction bases: 10. Germline V gene lookup returns CDR1 SGHVS and CDR2 FQNEAQ. The CDR3 covers 15 residues. The count of this clonotype is one. As yet, its antigen is unknown. From RNA, the CDR3 regions of TCR beta chains were amplified and sequenced. A first-round RT-PCR used HTBI primers, followed by a second-round multiplex PCR. TCRdb recomputed calls from the multiplex PCR reads with MiXCR, one row per CDR3 protein. The table records 1 million to 1.3 million distinct CDR3 sequences, about 40% of them present only once. Pregnant or lactating patients and those with other autoimmune diseases or uncontrolled infections were excluded. Clinical symptoms, serum thyroxine, TRAb, thyroid ultrasound and orbital computed tomography formed the basis of diagnosis.

The material sequenced was peripheral blood or thyroid tissue (not recorded which). The sequence derives from an adult man with Graves' hyperthyroidism. The gene calls are TRBV7-8 and TRBJ2-7; 10 bases match TRBD1. The DNA of the CDR3 is TGTGCCAGCAGCACACGACCGAGACAGGGGGCCGAGCAGTACTTC. Translation: CASSTRPRQGAEQYF.